Presented here are 13 T cell receptor beta chains from one specimen sequenced in a study of T cells in localized non-small cell lung cancer. Here immunoSEQ multiplex PCR was the method, and the copy in TCRdb shows in-frame clones only, minus some. The sample includes nearly 25,000 clones, around 87% of them seen just once. The material sequenced was peripheral blood, taken before any cancer treatment. These receptors were collected from a male donor at least 60 years old with stage II squamous cell lung carcinoma.

The rearrangement links TRBV4-1 to TRBJ1-1; D is possibly TRBD1 (5 bases). The CDR3 has 14 amino acids. Germline values: CDR1 MGHRA, CDR2 YSYEKL. V was trimmed by 1 base and J by 5 bases, leaving 11 bases between them. CDR3 sequence reads: CASSQVPGRTEAFF. DNA of the CDR3: TGCGCCAGCAGCCAAGTACCAGGGCGGACTGAAGCTTTCTTT.

The chain links TRBV28 to TRBJ2-7; D remains ambiguous. Trimming shortened V by 5 bases and J by 1 base, and 12 bases separated the two germline ends. The CDR3 consists of 14 residues. Germline assignment: CDR1 MDHEN and CDR2 SYDVKM. CDR3 in DNA: TGTGCCAGCAGTCCCCCCGCCGGTTCCTACGAGCAGTACTTC. It specifies CASSPPAGSYEQYF.

This clone was found a few times. The chain employs TRBV7-2 and TRBJ1-5; 7 bases are a match to TRBD1. There are 15 residues in the CDR3. Germline CDR1 SGHTA, CDR2 FQGNSA. V trimming: 5 bases; J trimming: 4 bases; junction bases outside the gene matches: 8. CDR3 nucleotides: TGTGCCAGCAGCCTTAACCGGGACAGAAATCAGCCCCAGCATTTT. It encodes CASSLNRDRNQPQHF. Full variable domain (outside the CDR3, taken from reference TRBV7-2 and TRBJ1-5): GAGVSQSPSNKVTEKGKDVELRCDPISGHTALYWYRQSLGQGLEFLIYFQGNSAPDKSGLPSDRFSAERTGGSVSTLTIQRTQQEDSAVYLCASSLNRDRNQPQHFGDGTRLSIL.

The DNA of the CDR3 is TGTGCCAGTAGGGCTAGGGAGACCCAGTACTTC. It encodes CASRARETQYF. The genes are TRBV19 and TRBJ2-5; D gene uncertain. The CDR3 is made up of 11 amino acids. CDR1 is LNHDA, CDR2 SQIVND, per germline (reference sequence). Trimming left V 6 bases short and J 5 bases short, with 7 bases between.

The chain couples TRBV10-3 to TRBJ2-3; 11 nucleotides line up with TRBD2. J lost 6 bases, V lost 10 bases, and 9 bases had no gene match. The CDR3 loop spans 14 amino acids. Germline V gene data show CDR1 as ENHRY and CDR2 as SYGVKD. CDR3 in DNA: TGTGCCAGTGCTCTAGCGGGGGGAAGGGATACGCAGTATTTT. It encodes CASALAGGRDTQYF.

The rearrangement uses TRBV7-9 and TRBJ1-4; 7 bases match TRBD1. Germline V CDR1 and CDR2: SEHNR, FQNEAQ (reference sequence). This CDR3 region has 15 residues. Trimming took 5 bases from V and 5 from J; bases not matched to a gene: 8. The DNA for the CDR3 is TGTGCCAGCAGCCCACCTGAGGGGGCGAATGAAAAACTGTTTTTT. Encoded protein: CASSPPEGANEKLFF. The whole variable domain, remainder taken from reference TRBV7-9 and TRBJ1-4, is DTGVSQNPRHKITKRGQNVTFRCDPISEHNRLYWYRQTLGQGPEFLTYFQNEAQLEKSRLLSDRFSAERPKGSFSTLEIQRTEQGDSAMYLCASSPPEGANEKLFFGSGTQLSVL.

The chain uses TRBV18 and TRBJ2-6; the match to TRBD1 covers 10 bases. CDR1 and CDR2 (germline): KGHSH, LQKENI. V shed 3 bases, J shed 2 bases, and the junction held 1 base outside the gene matches. CDR3 size: 16 residues. The CDR3 coding sequence is TGTGCCAGCTCACCGGGACAGGGGACTGGGGCCAACGTCCTGACTTTC. Translated, it gives CASSPGQGTGANVLTF.

The chain carries TRBV19 and TRBJ2-3; 12 nucleotides align to TRBD2. Germline lookup yields CDR1 LNHDA and CDR2 SQIVND (reference sequence). Germline trimming cut 11 bases from V and 0 bases from J; bases unmatched to any gene: 6. The CDR3 extends over 15 amino acids. The DNA for the CDR3 is TGTGCCGCTAGCGGGAGGGCGGCTAGCACAGATACGCAGTATTTT. Protein sequence: CAASGRAASTDTQYF.

The CDR3 DNA reads as TGTGCCAGCAGCTTCGGCAGCCAAGAGACCCAGTACTTC. Its translation is CASSFGSQETQYF. The chain has TRBV7-3 and TRBJ2-5, with no clear D. Deletions cut 3 bases from V and 1 base from J, with 6 bases between. Germline V gene lookup returns CDR1 SGHTA and CDR2 FQGTGA. The CDR3 consists of 13 residues.

The rearrangement uses TRBV18 and TRBJ1-1, with TRBD1 matching over 9 bases. The CDR3 is 16 residues long. Germline V gene sequence: CDR1 KGHSH, CDR2 LQKENI. The J segment lost 5 bases and the V segment lost 4 bases, leaving 11 bases of the junction unmatched. This CDR3 reads CASSLTDRGSGTEAFF. DNA of the CDR3: TGTGCCAGCTCACTCACAGACAGGGGGAGCGGGACTGAAGCTTTCTTT.

By frequency in the sample, this clone is medium-sized. V and J are TRBV4-3 and TRBJ1-1, with TRBD1 matching 7 bases. V shed 0 bases, J shed 8 bases, and the junction held 9 bases outside the gene matches. From germline, CDR1 is LGHNA and CDR2 YSLEER. This CDR3 contains 15 residues. The CDR3 spells CASSQEWMGTAEAFF. The CDR3 DNA reads as TGCGCCAGCAGCCAAGAATGGATGGGGACAGCCGAAGCTTTCTTT.

V is TRBV30 and J is TRBJ1-3; weak D call: TRBD1 (5 bases). The germline V and J ends were trimmed by 4 bases and 1 base, with 14 bases remaining between them. Germline assignment: CDR1 GTSNPN and CDR2 SVGIG (reference sequence). The CDR3 totals 15 residues. The CDR3 loop reads CAWIPPDSSGNTIYF. For the CDR3, the DNA is TGTGCCTGGATCCCCCCCGACAGTTCTGGAAACACCATATATTTT.

This sequence joins TRBV7-8 and TRBJ1-1; no reliable D call. V lost 5 bases and J 0 bases, leaving 13 bases between the germline ends. The germline V gene encodes CDR1 SGHVS and CDR2 FQNEAQ. The CDR3 is 15 amino acids. CDR3 in amino acids: CASSRNLDVNTEAFF. In nucleotides, the CDR3 is TGTGCCAGCAGCAGAAATCTAGATGTGAACACTGAAGCTTTCTTT.